This TCR beta chain was sequenced during a study of T cells in localized non-small cell lung cancer. Findings of the study overall: Investigators sequenced only a single tumor region, leaving heterogeneity possible. Median detection of top 100 tumor clones in adjacent lung was about 60 clones.

Note on this clone: Its specificity is not known.

The length of the CDR3 is 14 residues. Germline V gene lookup returns CDR1 LNHDA and CDR2 SQIVND (reference sequence). Trimming left V 7 bases short and J 4 bases short, with 16 bases between. This table comes from immunoSEQ multiplex PCR, and its TCRdb copy is limited to in-frame clones, with some not included. The sample consists of 43,000 or so clones, roughly 91% of them appearing once. Sequenced here: PBMCs, sampled before any cancer treatment. This TCR was recovered from a woman aged 40-70 years with stage II lung adenocarcinoma. The rearrangement uses TRBV19 and TRBJ1-2, with a weak D call TRBD1 (6 bases). The CDR3 loop is CASTPRGAVYGYTF. The CDR3 nucleotides read TGTGCCAGTACCCCCAGGGGTGCCGTCTATGGCTACACCTTC.